This entry lists 24 T cell receptor beta chains sequenced from one sample in a study of T cell repertoires in cytomegalovirus infection. TCRdb re-analysed the reads in MiXCR, keeping a single row per CDR3 protein. In the table there are roughly 720,000 distinct CDR3 sequences, 35% to 45% of which are singletons. The material sequenced was PBMCs. Every receptor here comes from a human donor in good health (CMV status not recorded). Some clones in this sample may be carry-over from other donors' samples.

This rearrangement joins TRBV6-6 to TRBJ2-5; no definite D call. Germline loops: CDR1 MNHNY, CDR2 SVGAGI (reference sequence). The CDR3 contains 12 residues. Trimming stripped 2 bases from V and 2 bases from J, with 3 bases between. The CDR3 DNA reads as TGTGCCAGCAGTTACAAACAAGAGACCCAGTACTTC. Protein sequence: CASSYKQETQYF.

V is TRBV10-3 and J is TRBJ1-1; D is unclear. CDR1 is ENHRY, CDR2 SYGVKD, per germline. Trimming left V 7 bases short and J 2 bases short, with 11 bases between. This CDR3 has 13 amino acids. CDR3 sequence reads: CAITSTSNTEAFF. The CDR3 region has the DNA TGTGCCATCACCAGCACCAGTAACACTGAAGCTTTCTTT.

This clonotype was recorded a few times. The V gene is TRBV28, the J gene TRBJ1-4, with D uncertain. Trimming shortened V by 6 bases and J by 2 bases, and 1 base separated the two germline ends. There are 11 residues in the CDR3. Germline CDR1 is MDHEN and CDR2 is SYDVKM. The CDR3 here is CASSTNEKLFF. Here the CDR3 DNA reads TGTGCCAGCAGCACTAATGAAAAACTGTTTTTT.

This clonotype was detected a few times. V is TRBV7-2 and J is TRBJ1-5; D not resolved. The CDR3 contains 15 residues. Deletions cut 0 bases from V and 11 bases from J, with 17 bases between. Germline V lookup: CDR1 SGHTA, CDR2 FQGNSA. CDR3: CASSLAFSKDGSQHF. DNA for the CDR3: TGTGCCAGCAGCTTAGCCTTTTCAAAGGACGGGTCCCAGCATTTT.

The V and J genes are TRBV7-2 and TRBJ2-1; D might be TRBD2 (5 bases). This CDR3 comprises 14 residues. Trimming pared 6 bases from V and 14 bases from J, leaving 23 bases between. CDR1 and CDR2 from the germline V gene are SGHTA and FQGNSA. CDR3 nucleotides: TGTGCCAGCAGAAGGGAAGCGGCGTTAAACGAGGAGTTCTTC. Translation gives CASRREAALNEEFF.

The chain has TRBV4-1 and TRBJ2-1; D possibly corresponds to TRBD2 (6 bases). The CDR3 is 14 residues long. Germline loops: CDR1 MGHRA, CDR2 YSYEKL. Trimming pared 5 bases from V and 8 bases from J, leaving 16 bases between. Here the CDR3 DNA reads TGCGCCAGCAGCATCGGGACTGGGTACGATGAGCAGTTCTTC. Protein: CASSIGTGYDEQFF.

In this sample, this clonotype turned up a few times. V and J are TRBV6-1 and TRBJ2-1; unclear D gene. V was trimmed by 2 bases and J by 5 bases, leaving 13 bases between them. The CDR3 consists of 15 residues. Germline lookup yields CDR1 MNHNS and CDR2 SASEGT. CDR3 residues: CASSELGGGNNEQFF. For the CDR3, the DNA is TGTGCCAGCAGTGAATTAGGCGGCGGAAACAATGAGCAGTTCTTC.

The chain recombines TRBV28 with TRBJ2-5; possibly TRBD1 for D (5 bases). Trimming removed 6 bases from V and 4 bases from J, with 12 bases in between. This CDR3 has 13 residues. The germline V gene encodes CDR1 MDHEN and CDR2 SYDVKM. The CDR3 bases are TGTGCCAGCAGGTCAGGGATTCGAGAGACCCAGTACTTC. The encoded protein is CASRSGIRETQYF.

The chain couples TRBV20-1 to TRBJ1-5; D is unclear. V was clipped by 3 bases and J by 2 bases, with 11 bases between them. This CDR3 is built from 14 residues. CDR1 and CDR2 from the germline V gene are DFQATT and SNEGSKA (reference sequence). The CDR3 is CSASAGLGNQPQHF. The CDR3 DNA reads TGCAGTGCTAGCGCCGGGCTTGGCAATCAGCCCCAGCATTTT.

This clonotype appeared a few times. The J gene is TRBJ1-4, the V gene TRBV12-3 or TRBV12-4; D remains unclear. The CDR3 has 16 amino acids. The V and J ends lost 6 bases and 0 bases respectively, with 14 bases between them. The CDR3, as DNA: TGTGCCAGCAGCCCCGCAGACCCTGCAACTAATGAAAAACTGTTTTTT. Amino acid sequence: CASSPADPATNEKLFF.

Of note for this clonotype: One base away lies a much larger clone, so this may be a sequencing read error. This chain connects TRBV28 to TRBJ1-5; TRBD1 is a possible D gene (6 bases). With 10 bases removed from V and 1 base from J, the gap between germline ends came to 14 bases. The CDR3 is 14 amino acids. Germline CDR1 reads MDHEN; CDR2 reads SYDVKM. CDR3 coding DNA: TGTGCCATCATGTGGGGGGCGAGCAATCAGCCCCAGCATTTT. This encodes CAIMWGASNQPQHF.

This chain uses TRBV7-3 with TRBJ2-1, with D hard to call. V lost 5 bases, J lost 4 bases, and 18 bases lay in between. Germline-derived CDR1 and CDR2 are SGHTA and FQGTGA. CDR3 size: 16 residues. CDR3 protein: CASSPRPDTRYNEQFF. The CDR3 nucleotides read TGTGCCAGCAGCCCCCGACCGGATACGCGATACAATGAGCAGTTCTTC.

This sequence joins TRBV27 and TRBJ1-5; maybe TRBD1 (5 bases). Germline values: CDR1 MNHEY, CDR2 SMNVEV (reference sequence). Deletions cut 11 bases from V and 2 bases from J, with 22 bases between. The CDR3 contains 16 residues. DNA of the CDR3: TGTGCCGGCTCGGATTTGGGGGAGGGCGGCAATCAGCCCCAGCATTTT. As protein: CAGSDLGEGGNQPQHF.

This chain connects TRBV28 to TRBJ1-1; the D gene is possibly TRBD1 (6 bases). The V and J ends lost 1 base and 6 bases respectively, with 15 bases between them. Per the germline V gene, CDR1 is MDHEN and CDR2 is SYDVKM. CDR3 size: 15 residues. The CDR3: CASSLLIGGFPEAFF. The CDR3, as DNA: TGTGCCAGCAGTTTATTAATAGGGGGTTTCCCTGAAGCTTTCTTT.

This clonotype was observed a few times. V is TRBV11-2 and J is TRBJ1-3, with 8 bases identical to TRBD1. The germline V gene encodes CDR1 SGHAT and CDR2 FQNNGV. The V gene end was trimmed by 0 bases and the J gene end by 6 bases; junction bases not matched to a gene: 4. This CDR3 is built from 15 residues. The DNA for the CDR3 is TGTGCCAGCAGCTTAGATCAGGGGGCCTTAAACACCATATATTTT. Translating it yields CASSLDQGALNTIYF.

V and J are TRBV7-2 and TRBJ2-3; the D gene is possibly TRBD1 (5 bases). The V and J ends lost 5 bases and 2 bases respectively, with 14 bases between them. The germline V gene encodes CDR1 SGHTA and CDR2 FQGNSA. The CDR3 totals 15 residues. Written as DNA, the CDR3 is TGTGCCAGCAGCCCATTCAGGGAACCCACAGATACGCAGTATTTT. Its translation is CASSPFREPTDTQYF.

The sample holds many counts of this clonotype. The rearrangement joins TRBV7-2 to TRBJ1-6; D is possibly TRBD1 (5 bases). Germline CDR1 is SGHTA and CDR2 is FQGNSA. This CDR3 is 15 amino acids long. The V and J ends lost 5 bases and 6 bases respectively, with 14 bases between them. The CDR3 sequence is CASSPPGGGNSPLHF. The CDR3 DNA reads TGTGCCAGCAGCCCCCCGGGGGGAGGTAATTCACCCCTCCACTTT.

Notes on this clonotype: The CDR3 carries no conserved terminal phenylalanine or tryptophan, so it likely arises from a read error. No DNA is shown, since the ends of the CDR3 on it are uncertain; the CDR3 is the one TCRdb lists. V is TRBV7-8 and J is TRBJ2-1; the table's D call of TRBD1 was not tested on the DNA. Germline lookup yields CDR1 SGHVS and CDR2 FQNEAQ. The CDR3 adds up to 15 amino acids, both ends counted. The CDR3 reads CASSIRDRVYNEQLL.

This clonotype occurred many times. V and J are TRBV7-2 and TRBJ2-1; TRBD1 matches 8 bases. The CDR3 length is 14 residues. Germline CDR1 reads SGHTA; CDR2 reads FQGNSA. Trimming removed 0 bases from V and 7 bases from J; junction bases left unmatched: 2. The CDR3 DNA is TGTGCCAGCAGCTTAGCGACAGGGGTAAATGAGCAGTTCTTC. The encoded protein is CASSLATGVNEQFF.

This clonotype has more than one count but fewer than ten. The chain has TRBV6-2 or TRBV6-3 and TRBJ2-3, with TRBD2 matching over 10 bases. Per the germline V gene, CDR1 is MNHEY and CDR2 is SVGEGT. The CDR3 has 20 residues. The V segment lost 6 bases and the J segment 4 bases; nucleotides outside the gene matches: 22. DNA of the CDR3: TGTGCCAGCAGATCACTCGGGACCCTTGGAGCGGGAGGGCCATCAGATACGCAGTATTTT. As protein: CASRSLGTLGAGGPSDTQYF.

This clonotype was observed a few times. This rearrangement joins TRBV19 to TRBJ1-1; 7 bases agree with TRBD1. The ends lost 3 bases at V and 4 bases at J; junction bases unmatched: 8. The CDR3 length is 15 residues. Per germline, CDR1 LNHDA and CDR2 SQIVND (reference sequence). CDR3 nucleotides: TGTGCCAGTAGTATGGACAGGATGGAGGTCACTGAAGCTTTCTTT. As protein: CASSMDRMEVTEAFF. The full variable domain, in which reference TRBV19 and TRBJ1-1 provide the parts outside the CDR3, is DGGITQSPKYLFRKEGQNVTLSCEQNLNHDAMYWYRQDPGQGLRLIYYSQIVNDFQKGDIAEGYSVSREKKESFPLTVTSAQKNPTAFYLCASSMDRMEVTEAFFGQGTRLTVV.

The table lists this clonotype with a few counts. The chain employs TRBV7-9 and TRBJ1-2; 8 nucleotides line up with TRBD1. The CDR3 runs to 13 residues. Germline lookup yields CDR1 SEHNR and CDR2 FQNEAQ (reference sequence). V dropped 6 bases and J dropped 6; count of bases not matched to a gene: 6. The CDR3 nucleotides are TGTGCCAGCAGGTTGGGGACAGGAGATGGCTACACCTTC. This encodes CASRLGTGDGYTF.

Ten or more counts support this clonotype. The CDR3 nucleotides read TGTGCCAGCAGCTTAGAAACTAGCGGCTACACCTTC. Translation gives CASSLETSGYTF. The chain employs TRBV11-2 and TRBJ1-2; no clear D. The CDR3 contains 12 residues. V shed 0 bases and J shed 8 bases, with 7 bases lying between them. The V gene's germline CDR1 is SGHAT and CDR2 FQNNGV.

The chain employs TRBV14 and TRBJ2-5; 8 nucleotides line up with TRBD1. J was trimmed by 5 bases and V by 4 bases; bases with no gene match: 6. The CDR3 loop spans 14 amino acids. Per germline, CDR1 SGHDN and CDR2 FVKESK. CDR3: CASSRQGALETQYF. CDR3 DNA sequence: TGTGCCAGCAGCCGTCAGGGGGCCCTCGAGACCCAGTACTTC.